This T cell receptor (beta chain) comes out of a study of lymphopenia after photon versus proton radiotherapy. V lost 4 bases, J lost 6 bases, and 28 bases lay in between. In germline, CDR1 is SGHTS, CDR2 YDEGEE. The CDR3 spans 19 residues. Study-wide results and limits: Post-nadir diversity loss with photons came from oligoclonal expansion, particularly CD8+ Temra cells. Survival link was tested only in deceased patients; proton benefit remains a possibility.

Regarding this clone: What it recognizes is unknown.

The protocol was immunoSEQ multiplex PCR, while the TCRdb copy is restricted to in-frame clones and leaves out a portion. The sample contains around 25,000 clones, about four fifths of which appear only once. V and J are TRBV5-8 and TRBJ2-2; D might be TRBD1 or TRBD2, each matching 5 bases. This receptor was taken from a man aged 35 to 55 with gastric cancer. Material: peripheral blood, obtained from a patient treated with photon-based radiotherapy. The CDR3 DNA sequence: TGTGCCAGCAGCCGGTACCGGGGCCCCGGGGACGGGTTTGCCGGGGAGCTGTTTTTT. Encoded protein: CASSRYRGPGDGFAGELFF.